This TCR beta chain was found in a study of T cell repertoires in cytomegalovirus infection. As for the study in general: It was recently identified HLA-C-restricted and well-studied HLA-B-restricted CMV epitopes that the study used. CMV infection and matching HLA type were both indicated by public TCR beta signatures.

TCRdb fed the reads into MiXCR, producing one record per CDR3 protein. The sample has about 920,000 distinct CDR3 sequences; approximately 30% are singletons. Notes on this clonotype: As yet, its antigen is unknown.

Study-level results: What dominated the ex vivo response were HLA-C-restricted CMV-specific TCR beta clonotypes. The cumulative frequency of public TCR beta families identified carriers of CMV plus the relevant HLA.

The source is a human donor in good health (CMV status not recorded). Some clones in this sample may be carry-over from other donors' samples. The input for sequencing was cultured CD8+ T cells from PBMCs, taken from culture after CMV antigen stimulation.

DNA for the CDR3: TGTGCCAGCAGTTCTATCTCTGGCCTGGGGGACGAGCAGTACTTC. Its translation is CASSSISGLGDEQYF. This rearrangement joins TRBV6-5 to TRBJ2-7; the D gene could be TRBD1 or TRBD2 (5 bases each). The CDR3 length is 15 residues. The germline V and J ends were trimmed by 4 bases and 5 bases, with 18 bases remaining between them. The germline V gene encodes CDR1 MNHEY and CDR2 SVGAGI.